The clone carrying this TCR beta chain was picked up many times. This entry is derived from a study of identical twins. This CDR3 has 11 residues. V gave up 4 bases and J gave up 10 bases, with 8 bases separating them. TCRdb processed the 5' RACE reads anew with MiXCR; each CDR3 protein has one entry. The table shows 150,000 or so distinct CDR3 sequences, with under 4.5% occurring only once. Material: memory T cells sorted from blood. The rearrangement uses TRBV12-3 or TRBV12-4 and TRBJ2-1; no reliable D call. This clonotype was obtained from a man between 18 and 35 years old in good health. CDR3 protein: CASSYGLEQFF. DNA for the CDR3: TGTGCCAGCAGTTATGGGTTAGAGCAGTTCTTC.